This is a list of T cell receptor beta chains from one sample in a study of shared clonotypes between healthy human individuals. Assay: immunoSEQ multiplex PCR; the TCRdb copy retains only in-frame clones and omits some. The profile shows about 1 million clones, 60% to 80% of them singletons. The source material was memory CD4+ T cells sorted from blood. Source of these receptors: a man aged 18 to 29 in good health. CDR3s include the opening cysteine and the closing phenylalanine or tryptophan. D genes are given only for firm matches. A clone size is listed for some rows: how often the clone was seen (once, few, many), or a class if it is expanded.

v_call	d_call	j_call	clone_size	cdr3_nt	cdr3_aa
TRBV21-1	-	TRBJ2-7	-	TGTGCCAGCAGCAAAGAGATGAGGGGATACCACGAGCAGTACTTC	CASSKEMRGYHEQYF
TRBV5-6	-	TRBJ1-2	few	TGTGCCAGCAGCTTGGAACAATCATGGGGCTATGGCTACACCTTC	CASSLEQSWGYGYTF
TRBV28	TRBD2	TRBJ2-1	-	TGTGCCAGCAGCGGAGGACTAGCGGGGGGGCGCAATGAGCAGTTCTTC	CASSGGLAGGRNEQFF
TRBV12-5	TRBD1	TRBJ2-2	-	TGTGCTAGTGGTTTGGTACTCGGACAGGGCCTCACCGGGGAGCTGTTTTTT	CASGLVLGQGLTGELFF
TRBV23-1	-	TRBJ2-5	-	TGCGCCAGCAGTCTCGGGGTAATCATCAATGGGGGCGATCCCCAAGAGACCCAGTACTTC	CASSLGVIINGGDPQETQYF
TRBV2	TRBD2	TRBJ2-5	-	TGTGCCAGCAAGGAGACTAGCGGGGGGGCCCAAGAGACCCAGTACTTC	CASKETSGGAQETQYF
TRBV21-1	-	TRBJ2-5	-	TGTGCCAGCAGGGGGGGCGGATTCCAAGAGACCCAGTACTTC	CASRGGGFQETQYF
TRBV9	-	TRBJ2-2	-	TGTGCCAGCAGCGTAGTCGGGGGCACCGGGGAGCTGTTTTTT	CASSVVGGTGELFF
TRBV2	TRBD1	TRBJ2-7	-	TGTGCCAGCAGTCCCTGGCCGGGACAGACCTCGGAGCAGTACTTC	CASSPWPGQTSEQYF
TRBV5-8	-	TRBJ1-1	-	TGTGCCAGCAGCTTGGTCAAGGCGGCTGAAGCTTTCTTT	CASSLVKAAEAFF
TRBV5-1	-	TRBJ2-6	-	TGCGCCAGCAGCAGCGGCGGGACCCTCTCTGGGGCCAACGTCCTGACTTTC	CASSSGGTLSGANVLTF
TRBV6-5	TRBD1	TRBJ1-1	-	TGTGCCAGCAGTCCGGGACAGGGACACACTGAAGCTTTCTTT	CASSPGQGHTEAFF
TRBV4-1	-	TRBJ1-1	few	TGCGCCAGCAGCCTCAGCAACAGACAGCTCACTGAAGCTTTCTTT	CASSLSNRQLTEAFF
TRBV7-9	TRBD1	TRBJ2-2	-	TGTGCCAGCAGTAAAGGGGACAGGGGGAACACCGGGGAGCTGTTTTTT	CASSKGDRGNTGELFF
TRBV25-1	TRBD1	TRBJ1-1	-	TGTGCCAGCAGTCTAGGGACAGGGGGATCTTTCTTT	CASSLGTGGSFF
TRBV6-5	TRBD1	TRBJ2-5	-	TGTGCCAGCAGACTGACAGGGATTGAGACCCAGTACTTC	CASRLTGIETQYF
TRBV29-1	TRBD2	TRBJ2-2	-	TGCAGCGCCCGGACTAGCGGGACCACCGGGGAGCTGTTTTTT	CSARTSGTTGELFF
TRBV6-5	-	TRBJ2-3	-	TGTGCCAGCAGTTACAGAGCGGGCCCAAGGGATACGCAGTATTTT	CASSYRAGPRDTQYF
TRBV7-6	-	TRBJ1-4	few	TGTGCCAGCAGCTTAGCGGGGAGTAGGGTTGAAAAACTGTTTTTT	CASSLAGSRVEKLFF
TRBV7-2	TRBD1	TRBJ2-7	-	TGTGCCAGCAGCTCCGGGACAGGGTACTACGAGCAGTACTTC	CASSSGTGYYEQYF
TRBV5-8	-	TRBJ1-4	-	TGTGCCAGCAGCCGCGACAACGAAAAACTGTTTTTT	CASSRDNEKLFF
TRBV20-1	TRBD2	TRBJ2-7	once	TGCAGTGCTACCCGGGGGGGCGAGCAGTACTTC	CSATRGGEQYF
TRBV2	TRBD1	TRBJ1-1	-	TGTGCCAGCAGTCTGGACAGGACAGAAGCTTTCTTT	CASSLDRTEAFF
TRBV30	-	TRBJ2-3	-	TGTGCCTGGAAGGTATTCAGGACCACAGATACGCAGTATTTT	CAWKVFRTTDTQYF
TRBV30	-	TRBJ2-4	once	TGTGCCTGGAGTGTCGGTGGCTTAGCCAAAAACATTCAGTACTTC	CAWSVGGLAKNIQYF
TRBV6-5	-	TRBJ2-5	-	TGTGCCAGCAGTTATTCTTCGGGGGTAGTCGAGACCCAGTACTTC	CASSYSSGVVETQYF
TRBV25-1	-	TRBJ1-2	-	TGTGCCAGCAGTGGTAGGGGAGCATTCGACTATGGCTACACCTTC	CASSGRGAFDYGYTF
TRBV19	-	TRBJ1-1	-	TGTGCCAGTAGTATGTGGAACACTGAAGCTTTCTTT	CASSMWNTEAFF
TRBV7-9	-	TRBJ2-1	-	TGTGCCAGCAGGGGAATCGGGCCCGCTAAGTTCTTC	CASRGIGPAKFF
TRBV5-1	-	TRBJ2-5	-	TGCGCCAGCTGCCTACAAACCCGGGGCGAGACCCAGTACTTC	CASCLQTRGETQYF
TRBV4-1	-	TRBJ1-5	-	TGCGCCAGCAGCCAAGGGAGGGGAGGGCAGCCCCAGCATTTT	CASSQGRGGQPQHF
TRBV11-2	-	TRBJ1-3	-	TGTGCCAGCAGCACCCGACAGACAGCTGGAAACACCATATATTTT	CASSTRQTAGNTIYF
TRBV5-1	-	TRBJ2-3	-	TGCGCCAGCAGCTTGGATGGGATGGGGCCTGATACGCAGTATTTT	CASSLDGMGPDTQYF
TRBV5-6	-	TRBJ2-2	-	TGTGCCAGCAGCTTTGTCGATCCCGGGGAGCTGTTTTTT	CASSFVDPGELFF
TRBV30	TRBD1	TRBJ1-2	-	TGTGCCTGGAAGGTTCCCCGACAGGGGGCGACCTTATCCGGCTACACCTTC	CAWKVPRQGATLSGYTF
TRBV5-1	-	TRBJ2-2	few	TGCGCCAGCAGCTCTACGGCGAACACCGGGGAGCTGTTTTTT	CASSSTANTGELFF
TRBV15	-	TRBJ2-5	-	TGTGCCACCAGCAGAGAAGGCGGGTCAGGCCAAGAGACCCAGTACTTC	CATSREGGSGQETQYF
TRBV5-4	-	TRBJ2-1	-	TGTGCCAGCAGCCCCACCTCTAGGTCCCATGAGCAGTTCTTC	CASSPTSRSHEQFF
TRBV5-1	TRBD1	TRBJ1-5	-	TGCGCCAGCAGCTTCGACAGGGGTCAGCCCCAGCATTTT	CASSFDRGQPQHF
TRBV6-6	-	TRBJ2-2	-	TGTGCCAGCAGTTACTCGATGGAACCCGGGGAGCTGTTTTTT	CASSYSMEPGELFF
TRBV25-1	-	TRBJ2-1	-	TGTGCCAGCAGTGAAGCGGGGCAGTCAAATGAGCAGTTCTTC	CASSEAGQSNEQFF
TRBV30	TRBD1	TRBJ1-2	-	TGTGCCTGGGTAGACAGGGCTGGGAACTATGGCTACACCTTC	CAWVDRAGNYGYTF
TRBV10-3	TRBD1	TRBJ2-7	-	TGTGCCATCCGGACAGGGGGAGAATACGAGCAGTACTTC	CAIRTGGEYEQYF
TRBV11-2	-	TRBJ1-2	-	TGTGCCAGCAGCTTAATCATTCCCCACACCTTC	CASSLIIPHTF
TRBV28	-	TRBJ2-5	-	TGTGCCAGCAGACCGTACAGGGTCGGGGAGACCCAGTACTTC	CASRPYRVGETQYF
TRBV6-5	TRBD1	TRBJ1-2	-	TGTGCCAGCAGTTACACGGACAGGGGAACCTATGGCTACACCTTC	CASSYTDRGTYGYTF
TRBV28	TRBD1	TRBJ1-6	few	TGTGCCAGCAGTTTATTGGCAGGGGGGCTCTCTAACTCACCCCTCCACTTT	CASSLLAGGLSNSPLHF
TRBV6-1	TRBD2	TRBJ2-5	-	TGTGCCAGCAGCCCTTCAGGACTAGCTGGGGAGACCCAGTACTTC	CASSPSGLAGETQYF
TRBV28	TRBD2	TRBJ2-1	-	TGTGCCAGCAGTCCGCAAACGACTAGCGGGCAGTTCTTC	CASSPQTTSGQFF
TRBV5-1	-	TRBJ1-1	-	TGCGCCAGCAGCTTGCGGATCGGGGCTGAAGCTTTCTTT	CASSLRIGAEAFF
TRBV9	-	TRBJ1-3	-	TGTGCCAGCAGCGTAGTCGGCGGTCGGAGAAACACCATATATTTT	CASSVVGGRRNTIYF
TRBV7-9	-	TRBJ1-3	-	TGTGCCAGCAGCTTTATACCTAGCTCTGGAAACACCATATATTTT	CASSFIPSSGNTIYF
TRBV10-3	-	TRBJ1-5	-	TGTGCCATCAGGTGGGGCGTTAATCAGCCCCAGCATTTT	CAIRWGVNQPQHF
TRBV15	TRBD1	TRBJ2-5	-	TGTGCCACCAGCAGAGATTGGTACCGAGACAGGGCTTTACAAGAGACCCAGTACTTC	CATSRDWYRDRALQETQYF
TRBV28	-	TRBJ1-4	-	TGTGCCAGCAGTTTGGCCCAGGGAGTCGAAAAACTGTTTTTT	CASSLAQGVEKLFF
TRBV5-8	-	TRBJ2-5	-	TGTGCCAGCAGCTTATTACGGACAGTTCAAGAGACCCAGTACTTC	CASSLLRTVQETQYF
TRBV5-6	-	TRBJ2-1	-	TGTGCCAGCAGCTTGGCTTTTGGGGGGGAGCAGTTCTTC	CASSLAFGGEQFF
TRBV10-3	TRBD1	TRBJ1-1	-	TGTGCCATCAGGATGACAGGGGGGACGGAAGCTTTCTTT	CAIRMTGGTEAFF